This TCR beta chain was captured by sequencing in a study of CD8+CD57+ T cells in acquired aplastic anemia. Whole-study findings and limits: Common to patients and controls were 25 to 30 CD8+ CDR3 sequences.

CDR1 is GTSNPN, CDR2 SVGIG, per germline (reference sequence). This CDR3 is 13 amino acids long. J lost 3 bases, V lost 6 bases, and 4 bases had no gene match. The study profiled TCR beta VDJ and CDR3 using genomic DNA as template. TCRdb fed the reads into MiXCR, producing one record per CDR3 protein. Of about 110,000 distinct CDR3 sequences in the sample, around 49% were seen once. This clonotype was detected ten times or more. Antigen specificity is unknown. The chain uses TRBV30 and TRBJ2-7; the match to TRBD1 covers 11 bases. The receptor's source is a human donor in good health, serving as a control. Sequences were obtained from sorted CD4+, CD8+, or CD8+CD57+ T cells (not recorded which) from PBMCs. This CDR3 reads CACRGQGDYEQYF. The CDR3 region has the DNA TGTGCCTGTCGGGGACAGGGGGACTACGAGCAGTACTTC.